The clone carrying this T cell receptor beta chain was detected ten times or more. This sample stems from a study of breast tumors, draining lymph nodes, adjacent tissues. The lymph nodes were axillary draining lymph nodes from breast cancer patients. Each CDR3 protein is one row after TCRdb ran MiXCR on the multiplex PCR reads. The sample records fewer than 85,000 distinct CDR3 sequences, approximately 20% being singletons. Germline CDR1 and CDR2: SGHRS and YFSETQ. Trimming pared 2 bases from V and 0 bases from J, leaving 9 bases between. The length of the CDR3 is 14 residues. The sequencing input was axillary lymph node tissue. The TCR sequence derives from a female donor with breast cancer. Some clones in this sample may be carry-over from other donors' samples. The genes are TRBV5-1 and TRBJ2-7; D is perhaps TRBD2 (6 bases). The CDR3 DNA follows: TGCGCCAGCAGCTTTGGCGGGGCCTCCTACGAGCAGTACTTC. Protein: CASSFGGASYEQYF. The variable domain in full, with the rest retrieved from reference TRBV5-1 and TRBJ2-7, is KAGVTQTPRYLIKTRGQQVTLSCSPISGHRSVSWYQQTPGQGLQFLFEYFSETQRNKGNFPGRFSGRQFSNSRSEMNVSTLELGDSALYLCASSFGGASYEQYFGPGTRLTVT.